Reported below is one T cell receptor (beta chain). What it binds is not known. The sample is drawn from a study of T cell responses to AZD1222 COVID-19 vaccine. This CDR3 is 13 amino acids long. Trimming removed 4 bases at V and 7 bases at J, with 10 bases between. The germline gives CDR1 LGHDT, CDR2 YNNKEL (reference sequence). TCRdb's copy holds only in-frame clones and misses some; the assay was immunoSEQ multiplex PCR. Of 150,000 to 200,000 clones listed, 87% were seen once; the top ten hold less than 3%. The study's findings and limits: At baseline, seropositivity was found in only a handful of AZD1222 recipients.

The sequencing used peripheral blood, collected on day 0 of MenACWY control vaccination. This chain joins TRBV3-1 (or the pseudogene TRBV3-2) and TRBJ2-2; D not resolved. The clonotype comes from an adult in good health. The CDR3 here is CASSLRVSGELFF. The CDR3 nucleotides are TGTGCCAGCAGCCTTCGTGTCAGCGGGGAGCTGTTTTTT.